This TCR beta chain was recovered during a study of glioma-infiltrating T cells after dendritic cell vaccination (dated by TCRdb to the mid-2010s). General notes on the study: The cohort comprised around 15 glioblastoma patients from Phase I and II dendritic cell vaccination trials, 9 newly diagnosed and 6 with recurrent disease. Patients received autologous tumor lysate-pulsed dendritic cell vaccination between about 2002 and 2013. The vaccine was prepared from monocyte-derived dendritic cells that were cultured for 6 to 7 days with IL-4 and GM-CSF and then pulsed overnight with autologous tumor lysate. Each patient was given three intradermal dendritic cell vaccine injections, spaced two weeks apart, in the arm below the axilla. In glioblastoma patients vaccinated with dendritic cells, deep sequencing of TCR beta CDR3 regions served to measure the amount of tumor-infiltrating lymphocytes and to compare repertoires between tumor and blood. Survival after dendritic cell vaccination was correlated with TCR sequencing metrics, including TIL content and tumor-blood repertoire overlap.

Patients were selected for having adequate residual fresh-frozen tumor tissue and more than two years of available survival data. Although molecular status otherwise differed among the glioblastoma patients, no patient had an isocitrate dehydrogenase mutation. PBMC were collected before vaccination, two weeks after the third vaccination, and at tumor progression if tumor progression occurred. Genomic DNA was extracted with the Qiagen DNeasy Blood extraction Kit. CDR1 and CDR2 (MNHNS, SASEGT) derive from the germline V gene. The germline V and J ends show losses of 2 bases and 5 bases respectively, and no gene match explains 6 bases of the junction. Taken from cysteine to phenylalanine, the CDR3 has 15 residues. Left in the record is the CDR3 DNA by itself, 45 bases read in frame from the first base. As regards this clone: No cognate antigen has been identified for it. No quality values exist for individual bases; no much larger clone is one base distant.

The immunoSEQ assay amplified TCRB CDR3 regions from approximately 1.8 micrograms of genomic DNA, or from all available DNA when less than that amount was available. The multiplex PCR relied on 60 forward primers for TCR V beta segments and 13 reverse primers for J beta segments. Synthetic control templates were spiked into each sample at limiting dilution to estimate reads per starting template. The Illumina HiSeq System generated 87 bp sequencing reads. In the original analysis: PCR and sequencing errors were removed by a nearest neighbor algorithm that merged closely related sequences. TCR overlap was defined as the percentage of unique tumor TCR beta sequences that were also present in the same patient's peripheral blood. Drawn from immuneACCESS, this table holds only the in-frame rearrangements with V and J called that TCRdb kept. Clones are partly lost; checked studies trace under half to an unresolved V gene and leave the rest unexplained. The V and J calls and the clone size are those of that table, but D and trimming were determined from the DNA. The sample table shows around 58,000 clones, and 82% are seen once. The top ten constitute 9% to 10% of the sample.

Study-wide conclusions, independent of this receptor: The TCR overlap response model with three groups was called speculative and said to need prospective validation. The cohort was small and heterogeneous, only a few patients had full blood and tumor sets, and even fewer had initial-recurrent tumor pairs. TCR clonality showed no direct relationship with survival, which suggests that a diverse polyclonal response may matter. Higher estimated pretreatment TIL content predicted longer time to progression and overall survival after dendritic cell vaccination.

The receptor was isolated from a human donor with glioblastoma. The source material was blood, sampled before dendritic cell vaccination. The receptor chain draws on TRBV6-1 and TRBJ2-7; 10 of the junction bases match TRBD1. The CDR3 corresponds to CASSETGTGAHEQYF. At the DNA level, the sequence is TGTGCCAGCAGTGAAACCGGGACAGGGGCCCACGAGCAGTACTTC.